This entry is about one TCR beta chain. Its antigen specificity is not known. No base qualities exist here, and no much larger clone lies one base off it. To prepare the library, PCR was applied. DNA from cultured CD4+ T cells was subjected to TCR sequencing with the Oncomine TCR Beta short-read assay at the Johns Hopkins FTIC core. Genomic DNA was extracted from the cultured CD4+ T cells with the QIAamp micro DNA kit. Oncomine TCR Beta libraries made from cultured CD4+ T cells were pooled using unique dual indexes and sequenced on an Illumina iSeq 100. In the source study's methods: Non-productive sequences were removed, and CDR3s that did not start with C, did not end with F or W, or were shorter than 7 amino acids were discarded. The MANAFEST web application was used to identify antigen-specific clonotypes by comparing peptide-stimulated wells against reference wells and other culture wells. To be called positive, a clone needed an FDR below 0.05, an odds ratio above 5, and a productive frequency above 0.1% in at least two of three replicate wells. Clonotypes that were significantly expanded in both SARS-CoV-2 spike wells and at least one common cold coronavirus spike condition were defined as cross-reactive. Levenshtein distances (stringdist) and unrooted phylogenetic trees (ape) in R version 3.6.1 were used to assess CDR3 homology. TCRdb handled the public reads itself, with Q25 trimming in fastp and clone calling in MiXCR, and kept productive beta chains. CDR3 protein duplicates are merged, each entry listing the most common genes and DNA. The V and J calls shown here were made by TCRdb, not taken from the authors' results. The sample table contains some 3,000 distinct CDR3 sequences; only one count was recorded for approximately 25% of them. Roughly 25% of the sample belongs to the ten largest clones.

This sample is drawn from a study of vaccination and CD4 T cells after COVID-19 (dated 2022 in TCRdb). General notes on the study: Six males and four females were included in the convalescent cohort, with two Hispanic individuals, seven Caucasians, two Asians and one multiracial person represented. Participants received two doses of either the Pfizer-BioNTech BNT162b2 vaccine (n=8) or the Moderna mRNA-1273 vaccine (n=2). Control cultures used a CEFX viral epitope pool as positive control, an HIV-1 Nef peptide pool as negative control, or no peptide. The cultures were stimulated with overlapping spike peptide pools from SARS-CoV-2 and from the common cold coronaviruses HCoV-NL63, HCoV-OC43 and HCoV-229E. In an earlier paper using these donors, memory CD4+ T cell crossreactivity between SARS-CoV-2 and common cold coronavirus spike proteins was assessed at the TCR clonotype level. Post-COVID blood samples from convalescent patients were collected a median of approximately 93 days after diagnosis, with a range of about 30 to 170 days. The spike-specific CD4+ TCR repertoire was compared before and after mRNA vaccination in nine to ten COVID-19 convalescent patients and a handful of infection-naive healthy vaccine recipients. Post-vaccine blood samples were taken a median of around 70 days after the second vaccine dose, with a range of about 13 to 241 days.

The treatment or condition label, read with the paper, signifies: approximately 11-day PBMC culture with coronavirus spike peptide pools or control peptides (ViraFEST assay). CD4+ T cells from unexposed donors were collected before the COVID-19 pandemic (2011-2018). The ViraFEST assay was used in the study, in which antigen-specific T cells were expanded with peptide pools and expanded clonotypes were subsequently identified by TCR sequencing. Each well held millions of PBMCs cultured in IMDM containing roughly 5.5% human AB serum and 10 IU/ml IL-2, with 8.5 to 10 ug/ml peptide pools added. On days 3 and 7, half of the culture medium was replaced with fresh IL-2-containing medium. CD4+ T cells were isolated after 10 days of culture through negative selection using the EasySep CD4+ T cell isolation kit. Unexposed donor CD4+ T cells were tested for reactivity to SARS-CoV-2 S and N and four common cold coronavirus spike pools, as cell number allowed. Ficoll-Paque Plus gradient centrifugation was used to isolate PBMCs from whole blood, and the isolated PBMCs were then either used fresh or cryopreserved at -140C. Each culture condition was generally run in triplicate wells. The leukapheresis product used for the unexposed donors was purchased from a commercial source.

Here is what the overall study found, with its caveats: In convalescent patients, a median roughly 87% of post-vaccine SARS-CoV-2-reactive clones were detected only after vaccination, and vaccine-specific priming was suggested by this finding. Nearly all vaccine-specific clones in convalescent patients (304 of 307) were mono-reactive for SARS-CoV-2 spike rather than cross-reactive with common cold coronaviruses. The median count of SARS-CoV-2-reactive clonotypes went up from about 23 after infection to roughly 38 after vaccination, although the change was not significant. Only a relatively small number of convalescent patients were included in the study, and early timepoints following natural infection were not analyzed.

Between the V and J ends, shortened by 0 bases and 2 bases respectively, the junction contains 20 bases. The germline V gene encodes CDR1 SGHTS and CDR2 YDEGEE. Measured from the cysteine to the phenylalanine, the CDR3 is 18 residues long. CDR3 DNA is the only sequence kept; it has 54 bases, read in frame from the first base. Recombination joined TRBV5-8 with TRBJ1-2, with TRBD1 perhaps the D gene, on 5 matching bases. The sample was CD4+ T cells from blood, cultured in vitro. The sequence was obtained from a human donor in good health. CDR3 region: CASSLVGPPAGRNYGYTF. The DNA reads as follows: TGTGCCAGCAGCTTGGTGGGGCCTCCCGCGGGAAGAAACTATGGCTACACCTTC. The CDR3 plus the reference TRBV5-8 and TRBJ1-2 genes for the other parts give the full variable domain: EAGVTQSPTHLIKTRGQQATLRCSPISGHTSVYWYQQALGLGLQFLLWYDEGEERNRGNFPPRFSGRQFPNYSSELNVNALELEDSALYLCASSLVGPPAGRNYGYTFGSGTRLTVV.